Included here is one T cell receptor beta chain sequence, with context. Its specificity is unknown. Using immunoSEQ multiplex PCR, the repertoire was profiled, and TCRdb retains in-frame clones only, with some absent. The top ten clones hold 2.5% to 3% of a sample with 160,000 or so clones, 70% to 90% of them seen once. The CDR3 is 17 amino acids. Germline loops: CDR1 SGHDT, CDR2 YYEEEE. J was trimmed by 0 bases and V by 2 bases; bases with no gene match: 7. This record belongs to a study of cytomegalovirus exposure and HLA in healthy donors. Study at large: Later, an analysis reported that the 130 or so validation repertoires had used the same platform as the roughly 680 first-cohort repertoires.

A 120-subject validation cohort, separate from the approximately 700-subject first cohort, supplied the donors. General observations from the study: Some public TCRs appeared in many individuals, while most sequences were rare.

This sequence joins TRBV5-6 and TRBJ1-3; 8 bases match TRBD1. The TCR originated in a man aged 18 to 30 in good health and CMV-seronegative. Sequenced sample: PBMCs. Written as DNA, the CDR3 is TGTGCCAGCAGCTTTTTTCCAGACAGGGGCTCTGGAAACACCATATATTTT. Its protein is CASSFFPDRGSGNTIYF. The entire variable domain, with the rest obtained from reference TRBV5-6 and TRBJ1-3, is as follows: DAGVTQSPTHLIKTRGQQVTLRCSPKSGHDTVSWYQQALGQGPQFIFQYYEEEERQRGNFPDRFSGHQFPNYSSELNVNALLLGDSALYLCASSFFPDRGSGNTIYFGEGSWLTVV.